Listed below are T cell receptor beta chains from one sample, sequenced in a study of blood T cell repertoires in COVID-19. The assay was immunoSEQ multiplex PCR, and TCRdb's table has in-frame clones only and misses some. Of approximately 140,000 clones in the sample, 80% to 90% are singletons; the top ten hold around 8%. Sequenced input: peripheral blood. The receptors come from a woman aged 55-69 years with COVID-19, enrolled during active disease. The CDR3 runs from the conserved cysteine through the conserved F or W. Fields, in order: clone size, J gene, V gene, D gene, CDR3 protein, CDR3 DNA. A D gene is named only where the DNA matches it firmly. Clone sizes are given selectively: once, few, many, or a class where the clone is expanded.

size: -; J: TRBJ1-4; V: TRBV4-2; D: -; CDR3: CASSQDFTGREKLFF; DNA: TGTGCCAGCAGCCAAGATTTTACAGGGCGCGAAAAACTGTTTTTT
size: once; J: TRBJ2-3; V: TRBV19; D: TRBD2; CDR3: CASSVLAGTDTQYF; DNA: TGTGCCAGTAGTGTTCTAGCGGGCACAGATACGCAGTATTTT
size: -; J: TRBJ1-1; V: TRBV7-9; D: -; CDR3: CASSFRRAGEAFF; DNA: TGTGCCAGCAGCTTTCGGAGGGCAGGTGAAGCTTTCTTT
size: -; J: TRBJ1-6; V: TRBV7-9; D: -; CDR3: CASSLGTPGDSPLHF; DNA: TGTGCCAGCAGCTTAGGCACCCCGGGGGATTCACCCCTCCACTTT
size: -; J: TRBJ1-1; V: TRBV4-1; D: -; CDR3: CASSQFDTRMNTEAFF; DNA: TGCGCCAGCAGCCAATTTGACACTCGCATGAACACTGAAGCTTTCTTT
size: few; J: TRBJ2-7; V: TRBV7-3; D: -; CDR3: CASSLTAAGTGYEQYF; DNA: TGTGCCAGCAGCTTAACCGCCGCGGGCACAGGGTACGAGCAGTACTTC
size: -; J: TRBJ1-5; V: TRBV12-3/TRBV12-4; D: TRBD1; CDR3: CARGTGANQPQHF; DNA: TGTGCCAGGGGGACAGGCGCCAATCAGCCCCAGCATTTT
size: -; J: TRBJ1-1; V: TRBV10-3; D: -; CDR3: CAIRGDTEAFF; DNA: TGTGCCATCAGGGGAGACACTGAAGCTTTCTTT
size: -; J: TRBJ2-7; V: TRBV2; D: -; CDR3: CAPGRDEQYF; DNA: TGTGCCCCGGGTCGCGACGAGCAGTACTTC
size: few; J: TRBJ2-1; V: TRBV19; D: TRBD2; CDR3: CASSTTFVPGLAGASYNEQFF; DNA: TGTGCCAGTAGTACAACCTTCGTCCCGGGACTAGCGGGGGCCTCCTACAATGAGCAGTTCTTC
size: -; J: TRBJ2-7; V: TRBV6-2/TRBV6-3; D: TRBD1; CDR3: CASSLPFTGESEQYF; DNA: TGTGCCAGCAGTTTGCCGTTTACAGGGGAGTCCGAGCAGTACTTC
size: once; J: TRBJ2-1; V: TRBV3-1/TRBV3-2; D: -; CDR3: CASSQEPAVGGEQFF; DNA: TGTGCCAGCAGCCAAGAGCCAGCGGTAGGCGGTGAGCAGTTCTTC
size: -; J: TRBJ2-7; V: TRBV11-2; D: TRBD2; CDR3: CASSLLSSGGSYEQYF; DNA: TGTGCCAGCAGCTTACTTTCTAGCGGGGGATCCTACGAGCAGTACTTC
size: -; J: TRBJ2-2; V: TRBV3-1/TRBV3-2; D: TRBD2; CDR3: CASSQGGTANTGELFF; DNA: TGTGCCAGCAGCCAGGGGGGGACCGCGAACACCGGGGAGCTGTTTTTT
size: once; J: TRBJ2-5; V: TRBV3-1/TRBV3-2; D: -; CDR3: CAIGRGLGETQYF; DNA: TGTGCCATTGGCAGGGGTCTCGGAGAGACCCAGTACTTC
size: once; J: TRBJ1-5; V: TRBV20-1; D: -; CDR3: CSASNQADQPQHF; DNA: TGCAGTGCTAGTAATCAGGCAGATCAGCCCCAGCATTTT
size: -; J: TRBJ1-1; V: TRBV9; D: -; CDR3: CASSVAAVNTEAFF; DNA: TGTGCCAGCAGCGTAGCGGCGGTGAACACTGAAGCTTTCTTT
size: once; J: TRBJ2-3; V: TRBV2; D: -; CDR3: CASRRDFATDTQYF; DNA: TGTGCCAGCAGGCGGGACTTCGCGACAGATACGCAGTATTTT
size: few; J: TRBJ1-1; V: TRBV11-2; D: -; CDR3: CASSLEREAFF; DNA: TGTGCCAGCAGCTTAGAGCGTGAAGCTTTCTTT
size: -; J: TRBJ1-1; V: TRBV6-2/TRBV6-3; D: -; CDR3: CASSAEGETEAFF; DNA: TGTGCCAGCAGTGCCGAGGGAGAAACTGAAGCTTTCTTT
size: -; J: TRBJ2-1; V: TRBV24-1; D: TRBD1; CDR3: CATSDKTGNSYNEQFF; DNA: TGTGCCACCAGTGATAAGACAGGGAACTCCTACAATGAGCAGTTCTTC
size: -; J: TRBJ1-6; V: TRBV9; D: -; CDR3: CASSVDGQGSNSPLHF; DNA: TGTGCCAGCAGCGTAGATGGTCAGGGTAGCAATTCACCCCTCCACTTT
size: -; J: TRBJ1-4; V: TRBV18; D: TRBD1; CDR3: CASSPNTGEKEKLFF; DNA: TGTGCCAGCTCACCAAACACAGGGGAAAAAGAAAAACTGTTTTTT
size: -; J: TRBJ1-1; V: TRBV5-1; D: TRBD1; CDR3: CASSSTVGGQGKTEAFF; DNA: TGCGCCAGCAGCTCGACGGTAGGGGGACAGGGAAAAACTGAAGCTTTCTTT
size: -; J: TRBJ1-5; V: TRBV7-3; D: -; CDR3: CASSLQGDQPQHF; DNA: TGTGCCAGCAGCTTACAGGGTGATCAGCCCCAGCATTTT
size: -; J: TRBJ2-7; V: TRBV4-1; D: -; CDR3: CASSQASGLMVEQYF; DNA: TGCGCCAGCAGCCAAGCGTCGGGACTTATGGTCGAGCAGTACTTC
size: -; J: TRBJ1-2; V: TRBV6-5; D: -; CDR3: CASARDIDYGYTF; DNA: TGTGCCAGCGCCCGGGACATTGACTATGGCTACACCTTC
size: -; J: TRBJ1-5; V: TRBV5-8; D: -; CDR3: CASSQFGGQQASHQPQHF; DNA: TGTGCCAGCAGCCAGTTCGGCGGACAACAGGCCTCGCATCAGCCCCAGCATTTT
size: -; J: TRBJ2-1; V: TRBV24-1; D: TRBD1; CDR3: CATSDQGQSGIDEQFF; DNA: TGTGCCACCAGTGATCAGGGACAGAGTGGGATAGATGAGCAGTTCTTC
size: -; J: TRBJ2-3; V: TRBV13; D: TRBD2; CDR3: CASSLPSLASGGSQYF; DNA: TGTGCCAGCAGCTTACCCTCCTTGGCTAGCGGGGGATCGCAGTATTTT
size: -; J: TRBJ1-1; V: TRBV6-6; D: -; CDR3: CASTSSGLGEAFF; DNA: TGTGCCAGCACCTCCTCAGGGTTGGGAGAAGCTTTCTTT
size: -; J: TRBJ2-1; V: TRBV4-1; D: TRBD2; CDR3: CASSQDLAGGYNEQFF; DNA: TGCGCCAGCAGCCAAGATCTAGCGGGGGGGTACAATGAGCAGTTCTTC
size: -; J: TRBJ2-1; V: TRBV6-8; D: TRBD2; CDR3: CASSTPGTSGGAFRPVYNEQFF; DNA: TGTGCCAGCAGTACCCCCGGGACTAGCGGGGGGGCGTTTCGGCCCGTTTACAATGAGCAGTTCTTC
size: once; J: TRBJ2-5; V: TRBV11-3; D: -; CDR3: CASSLDSGSQETQYF; DNA: TGTGCCAGCAGCTTAGATTCAGGGTCTCAAGAGACCCAGTACTTC
size: -; J: TRBJ2-1; V: TRBV7-2; D: TRBD1; CDR3: CASSLGTGSYNEQFF; DNA: TGTGCCAGCAGCTTGGGGACAGGGTCCTACAATGAGCAGTTCTTC
size: -; J: TRBJ2-3; V: TRBV5-8; D: -; CDR3: CASSFGYREADTQYF; DNA: TGTGCCAGCAGCTTCGGTTACAGGGAAGCAGATACGCAGTATTTT
size: -; J: TRBJ1-1; V: TRBV27; D: -; CDR3: CASSFKGGAEAFF; DNA: TGTGCCAGCAGCTTTAAAGGGGGGGCAGAAGCTTTCTTT
size: once; J: TRBJ1-2; V: TRBV19; D: -; CDR3: CASSQNLNYGYTF; DNA: TGTGCCAGTAGTCAGAACCTTAACTATGGCTACACCTTC
size: -; J: TRBJ1-3; V: TRBV3-1/TRBV3-2; D: TRBD1; CDR3: CASSRGTGAGNTIYF; DNA: TGTGCCAGCAGCCGTGGGACAGGGGCTGGAAACACCATATATTTT
size: -; J: TRBJ1-2; V: TRBV19; D: -; CDR3: CASSAPADSYGYTF; DNA: TGTGCCAGTAGTGCTCCCGCTGACTCGTACGGCTACACCTTC
size: -; J: TRBJ2-1; V: TRBV18; D: TRBD2; CDR3: CASSPLSSGGDNEQFF; DNA: TGTGCCAGCTCACCCCTTTCTAGCGGGGGGGACAATGAGCAGTTCTTC
size: -; J: TRBJ2-1; V: TRBV6-5; D: -; CDR3: CASSSHVPGGEQFF; DNA: TGTGCCAGCAGTTCCCACGTGCCGGGTGGTGAGCAGTTCTTC
size: -; J: TRBJ2-1; V: TRBV19; D: TRBD1; CDR3: CASSPDRVWGIANNEQFF; DNA: TGTGCCAGTAGCCCCGACAGGGTCTGGGGTATAGCCAACAATGAGCAGTTCTTC
size: -; J: TRBJ2-3; V: TRBV7-8; D: TRBD2; CDR3: CASSLVPSGGPDTQYF; DNA: TGTGCCAGCAGCTTAGTTCCTAGCGGGGGGCCCGATACGCAGTATTTT
size: -; J: TRBJ2-1; V: TRBV5-1; D: TRBD1; CDR3: CASSLIFDRETYNEQFF; DNA: TGCGCCAGCAGCCTTATTTTTGACAGGGAAACCTACAATGAGCAGTTCTTC
size: -; J: TRBJ1-6; V: TRBV27; D: TRBD1; CDR3: CASSYMGQGVGALHF; DNA: TGTGCCAGCAGTTACATGGGACAGGGGGTCGGGGCCCTCCACTTT
size: -; J: TRBJ1-4; V: TRBV5-5; D: -; CDR3: CASSWASGEGEKLFF; DNA: TGTGCCAGCAGCTGGGCGTCAGGGGAGGGTGAAAAACTGTTTTTT
size: once; J: TRBJ1-2; V: TRBV19; D: TRBD1; CDR3: CASSNRKGQVYGYTF; DNA: TGTGCCAGTAGCAACAGGAAGGGACAGGTTTATGGCTACACCTTC
size: -; J: TRBJ2-1; V: TRBV2; D: TRBD2; CDR3: CASRGLAGNEQFF; DNA: TGTGCCAGCAGGGGACTAGCTGGCAATGAGCAGTTCTTC
size: -; J: TRBJ2-3; V: TRBV5-1; D: -; CDR3: CASSLDGGQGGSDTQYF; DNA: TGCGCCAGCAGCCTTGACGGAGGACAGGGAGGGTCAGATACGCAGTATTTT
size: -; J: TRBJ1-3; V: TRBV2; D: TRBD1; CDR3: CASTGQGVISGNTIYF; DNA: TGTGCCAGCACCGGACAGGGGGTAATCTCTGGAAACACCATATATTTT
size: -; J: TRBJ2-5; V: TRBV7-3; D: -; CDR3: CASSLGGIGETQYF; DNA: TGTGCCAGCAGCTTAGGGGGGATTGGAGAGACCCAGTACTTC